These T cell receptor beta chains were read from a single sample in a study of tumor-infiltrating lymphocytes in primary liver carcinoma. TCRdb reprocessed the multiplex PCR reads with MiXCR, giving one entry per CDR3 protein. The sample holds 250,000 to 400,000 distinct CDR3 sequences; 65% are singletons and the top ten take 9%. The sequenced sample was peripheral blood. The receptors shown here come from a man aged 35-49 years with primary liver carcinoma and hepatitis B virus infection. CDR3s include the opening cysteine and the closing phenylalanine or tryptophan. The order of the fields is clone size, J gene, V gene, D gene, CDR3 protein, CDR3 DNA. A D gene is named only where the DNA matches it firmly. Expanded clones get a size class; other rows say once, few or many, or leave the size out.

>many|TRBJ1-4|TRBV6-1|NA
CASSEIGATNEKLFF
TGTGCCAGCAGTGAAATAGGAGCAACTAATGAAAAACTGTTTTTT
>once|TRBJ2-2|TRBV20-1|NA
CSALHDAGELFF
TGCAGTGCGCTTCATGACGCCGGGGAGCTGTTTTTT
>NA|TRBJ1-1|TRBV30|TRBD1
CAWCPSGTDEAFF
TGTGCCTGGTGCCCCTCCGGGACAGATGAAGCTTTCTTT
>NA|TRBJ1-2|TRBV7-9|NA
CASSSGIDPYGNTF
TGTGCCAGTAGCTCCGGGATAGACCCCTATGGCAACACCTTC
>NA|TRBJ2-2|TRBV14|TRBD2
CASSQAGGPRELCF
TGTGCCAGCAGCCAAGCGGGAGGGCCTCGGGAGCTGTGTTTT
>NA|TRBJ2-7|TRBV11-2|TRBD1
CVSSRGQAQTHEQYF
TGTGTCAGCAGCAGGGGACAGGCCCAGACCCACGAGCAGTACTTC
>NA|TRBJ2-2|TRBV5-1|TRBD1
CASSGPGTGDNTGELFF
TGCGCCAGCAGCGGCCCCGGGACAGGAGATAACACCGGGGAGCTGTTTTTT
>NA|TRBJ1-6|TRBV5-4|NA
CASSLDNNSPLLF
TGTGCCAGCAGCTTGGACAATAATTCACCCCTCCTCTTT
>NA|TRBJ2-5|TRBV5-6|NA
CASSFGRGQETRYF
TGTGCCAGCAGCTTTGGCAGGGGACAAGAGACCCGGTACTTC
>many|TRBJ2-1|TRBV4-3|NA
CASSQEGIRGDEQFF
TGCGCCAGCAGCCAAGAGGGCATTAGAGGGGATGAGCAGTTCTTC
>NA|TRBJ2-7|TRBV2|NA
CASSGGSGLAGLHEQYF
TGTGCCAGCAGTGGGGGGTCGGGGCTTGCGGGCCTCCACGAGCAGTACTTC
>NA|TRBJ2-7|TRBV28|NA
CASSDRSQYEQYF
TGTGCCAGCAGCGACAGAAGTCAGTACGAGCAGTACTTC
>NA|TRBJ2-2|TRBV4-3|NA
CASSHGTGTPTGELFF
TGTGCCAGCAGCCACGGTACCGGGACACCTACCGGGGAGCTGTTTTTT
>many|TRBJ1-6|TRBV4-3|NA
CASSQDAQIYNSPLHF
TGCGCCAGCAGCCAAGACGCACAGATATATAATTCACCCCTCCACTTT
>NA|TRBJ2-6|TRBV7-9|NA
CASQGNSPGANVLTF
TGTGCCAGCCAGGGTAATTCGCCTGGGGCCAACGTCCTGACTTTC
>NA|TRBJ2-5|TRBV6-2/TRBV6-3|NA
CASKSFSETHYF
TGTGCCAGCAAATCCTTTTCAGAGACCCATTACTTC
>many|TRBJ1-2|TRBV12-3/TRBV12-4|NA
CASLGGYDYGYTF
TGTGCCAGCTTGGGGGGATACGACTATGGCTACACCTTC
>NA|TRBJ2-3|TRBV7-9|TRBD2
CASSLTVPLAGIADTQYF
TGTGCCAGCAGCCTAACAGTTCCGCTAGCGGGAATAGCTGATACGCAGTATTTT
>NA|TRBJ2-7|TRBV4-2|TRBD2
CASSQGGRGDSYEQYF
TGTGCCAGCAGCCAAGGAGGGCGGGGGGACTCTTACGAGCAGTACTTC
>NA|TRBJ2-1|TRBV12-3/TRBV12-4|TRBD2
CASRLAGALGQFF
TGTGCCAGCAGACTAGCGGGAGCGCTTGGGCAGTTCTTC
>many|TRBJ2-5|TRBV5-5|NA
CASSFGWQETQYF
TGTGCCAGCAGCTTTGGGTGGCAAGAGACCCAGTACTTC
>NA|TRBJ2-1|TRBV6-6|NA
CAITSFNEQFF
TGTGCCATCACCTCGTTCAATGAGCAGTTCTTC